This T cell receptor beta chain emerged from a study of OX40 agonist ivuxolimab in advanced cancers. TCRdb keeps only in-frame clones here, not all; method: immunoSEQ multiplex PCR. Of about 12,000 clones listed, about 86% are singletons. This CDR3 region has 15 residues. The V gene's germline CDR1 is LGHNA and CDR2 YSLEER. V dropped 1 base and J dropped 0 bases, with 10 bases sitting between them. This receptor was identified in an adult with an advanced solid tumor such as melanoma, head and neck, liver or kidney cancer. The specimen comprised CD4+ or CD8+ T cells sorted from blood, sampled in a trial of the OX40 agonist ivuxolimab. The chain has TRBV4-3 and TRBJ2-7; the D gene is possibly TRBD2 (6 bases). In DNA form, the CDR3 reads TGCGCCAGCAGCCAAGGACCCGGGGGCTCCTACGAGCAGTACTTC. This encodes CASSQGPGGSYEQYF.